What follows are 22 T cell receptor beta chains derived from one specimen sequenced in a study of identical twins. From the 5' RACE reads, TCRdb called clonotypes with MiXCR, one entry per CDR3 protein. The sample gives around 1.7 million distinct CDR3 sequences, roughly 35% of which show up once; around 0.3% is in the top ten. Sequencing was done on a sample of cord blood. Receptors originate from a newborn girl in good health.

The chain is built from TRBV27 and TRBJ1-2, with 7 positions matching TRBD1. Germline assignment: CDR1 MNHEY and CDR2 SMNVEV (reference sequence). The CDR3 runs 17 residues. Unmatched junction bases numbered 17, after V lost 6 bases and J lost 4 bases. CDR3 amino acids: CASSLRATGSGSYGYTF. CDR3 nucleotides: TGTGCCAGCAGCCTAAGGGCGACAGGGAGCGGTAGCTATGGCTACACCTTC.

The CDR3 bases are TGTGCCAGCAGCCAAGCATTAACTCGGGAAAATGAGCAGTTCTTC. This sequence encodes CASSQALTRENEQFF. V and J are TRBV3-1 and TRBJ2-1, with D possibly matching TRBD2 (5 bases). V was clipped by 1 base and J by 7 bases, with 14 bases between them. The CDR3 has 15 amino acids. Per germline, CDR1 LGHDT and CDR2 YNNKEL (reference sequence).

This clonotype was seen a few times. V usage is TRBV4-1 and J usage is TRBJ2-1, with TRBD2 matching 7 bases. In germline, CDR1 is MGHRA, CDR2 YSYEKL. This CDR3 is 14 amino acids long. V lost 4 bases to trimming and J lost 5 bases; unmatched junction nucleotides: 5. Here the CDR3 reads CASSRLAVHNEQFF. The CDR3 bases are TGCGCCAGCAGCCGACTAGCCGTCCACAATGAGCAGTTCTTC.

This clonotype has more than one count but fewer than ten. This chain joins TRBV11-2 and TRBJ2-7, with D unresolved. CDR1 and CDR2 (germline): SGHAT, FQNNGV. The CDR3 runs to 16 residues. With 0 bases removed from V and 0 bases from J, the gap between germline ends came to 12 bases. The DNA of the CDR3 is TGTGCCAGCAGCTTAGAACCATACCCCTACTCCTACGAGCAGTACTTC. Translated: CASSLEPYPYSYEQYF.

About this clonotype itself: A much larger clone lies one base from this, so it may be a read error. The chain combines TRBV5-1 with TRBJ2-7, with D perhaps assigned TRBD1 or TRBD2 (6 bases each). The J call is uncertain, as TRBJ2-5 better fits the DNA end. The CDR3 consists of 13 residues. CDR1 and CDR2 (germline): SGHRS, YFSETQ. CDR3 sequence (DNA): TGCGCCGGCAGCTTGGAGGGGGAAGAGACCCAGTACTTC. Translating gives CAGSLEGEETQYF.

This clonotype was observed at least ten times. The junction departs from the called germline gene at one end, perhaps through a read error. This sequence joins TRBV5-1 and TRBJ2-1; 7 bases align to TRBD1. CDR1 is SGHRS and CDR2 is YFSETQ in the germline V gene. The CDR3 totals 15 residues. The CDR3 spells CASSLDAGGYNEQFF. The CDR3 DNA reads TGTGCCAGCAGTTTAGACGCAGGGGGCTACAATGAGCAGTTCTTC.

This clonotype has more than one count but fewer than ten. This chain uses TRBV5-1 with TRBJ1-6, with no clear D. V gave up 0 bases and J gave up 12 bases, with 16 bases separating them. CDR1 is SGHRS and CDR2 is YFSETQ in the germline V gene. The CDR3 has 15 amino acids. The CDR3 reads CASSLVWGEEKPLHF. Here the CDR3 DNA reads TGCGCCAGCAGCTTGGTTTGGGGAGAAGAAAAACCCCTCCACTTT.

CDR3 in DNA: TGTGCCAGCAGGAAATCAAATTCACCCCTCCACTTT. Amino acid sequence: CASRKSNSPLHF. The rearrangement links TRBV2 to TRBJ1-6; no clear D gene. This CDR3 is 12 amino acids long. V lost 6 bases, J lost 7 bases, and 7 bases lay in between. Germline CDR1 reads SNHLY; CDR2 reads FYNNEI.

V gene TRBV20-1 combines with J gene TRBJ1-1; D not certain. Trimming took 2 bases from V and 0 from J, leaving 7 bases between them. CDR3 length: 13 residues. CDR1 DFQATT and CDR2 SNEGSKA come from the germline V gene (reference sequence). CDR3 bases: TGCAGTGCTAGATGGGCCATGAACACTGAAGCTTTCTTT. This translates into CSARWAMNTEAFF.

The rearrangement links TRBV20-1 to TRBJ1-1; 9 nucleotides line up with TRBD1. V dropped 2 bases and J dropped 4; count of bases not matched to a gene: 5. CDR3 length: 14 amino acids. Germline assignment: CDR1 DFQATT and CDR2 SNEGSKA (reference sequence). The CDR3 DNA reads TGCAGTGCTAGAAGGACAGGGGATGGCACTGAAGCTTTCTTT. This encodes CSARRTGDGTEAFF.

The V gene is TRBV6-6, the J gene TRBJ2-3, with D perhaps TRBD1 (6 bases). V lost 2 bases and J lost 0, with 15 bases in between. Germline lookup yields CDR1 MNHNY and CDR2 SVGAGI (reference sequence). The CDR3 runs to 17 residues. The CDR3 region is CASSYLPDSRSTDTQYF. For the CDR3, the DNA is TGTGCCAGCAGTTACCTCCCGGACAGTAGAAGCACAGATACGCAGTATTTT.

This clonotype showed up just a few times. The chain combines TRBV20-1 with TRBJ1-1; D is unclear. V was pared by 5 bases and J by 1 base, with 5 bases between. The CDR3 is 11 residues long. The germline CDR1 and CDR2 sequences are DFQATT and SNEGSKA (reference sequence). The CDR3 protein is CSALGNTEAFF. The CDR3 bases are TGCAGTGCTTTGGGGAACACTGAAGCTTTCTTT.

The V gene is TRBV28, the J gene TRBJ1-2; D is ambiguous. The germline V gene has CDR1 MDHEN and CDR2 SYDVKM. V was clipped by 7 bases and J by 8 bases, with 17 bases between them. The CDR3 length is 13 residues. The CDR3 is CASIHSGSGGYTF. The CDR3, as DNA: TGTGCCAGCATCCACTCGGGCTCGGGGGGCTACACCTTC.

This clonotype was recorded a few times. The V and J genes are TRBV5-1 and TRBJ2-1; D is uncertain. The CDR3 extends over 15 amino acids. In germline, CDR1 is SGHRS, CDR2 YFSETQ. With 0 bases removed from V and 4 bases from J, the gap between germline ends came to 11 bases. CDR3 sequence (DNA): TGCGCCAGCAGCTTGGATTCCCAGAGTTACAATGAGCAGTTCTTC. Protein product: CASSLDSQSYNEQFF. The full variable domain, its missing parts supplied by reference TRBV5-1 and TRBJ2-1, is KAGVTQTPRYLIKTRGQQVTLSCSPISGHRSVSWYQQTPGQGLQFLFEYFSETQRNKGNFPGRFSGRQFSNSRSEMNVSTLELGDSALYLCASSLDSQSYNEQFFGPGTRLTVL.

This clonotype was seen only a few times. The rearrangement uses TRBV7-2 and TRBJ2-7, with 13 positions matching TRBD2. The length of the CDR3 is 18 residues. The V and J ends lost 1 base and 5 bases, in that order; junction bases with no gene match: 11. Per the germline V gene, CDR1 is SGHTA and CDR2 is FQGNSA. The CDR3 nucleotides read TGTGCCAGCAGCTTAGGATTACTAGCGGGAGGGCTTGAGCACGAGCAGTACTTC. It codes for CASSLGLLAGGLEHEQYF.

The rearrangement uses TRBV29-1 and TRBJ2-5; 7 bases align to TRBD1. The V gene end was trimmed by 6 bases and the J gene end by 5 bases; junction bases not matched to a gene: 6. This CDR3 has 12 amino acids. Germline lookup yields CDR1 SQVTM and CDR2 ANQGSEA. CDR3 nucleotide sequence: TGCAGCGTGCTACAGGGGTTGGAGACCCAGTACTTC. Translated, it gives CSVLQGLETQYF.

V usage is TRBV5-6 and J usage is TRBJ1-2; D may be TRBD1 (5 bases). V was pared by 2 bases and J by 7 bases, with 12 bases between. There are 13 residues in the CDR3. CDR1 and CDR2 from the germline V gene are SGHDT and YYEEEE. The CDR3 bases are TGTGCCAGCAGCTTCGGGGGAGAATCTGGCTACACCTTC. Its translation: CASSFGGESGYTF. The whole variable domain, filled in from reference TRBV5-6 and TRBJ1-2, reads DAGVTQSPTHLIKTRGQQVTLRCSPKSGHDTVSWYQQALGQGPQFIFQYYEEEERQRGNFPDRFSGHQFPNYSSELNVNALLLGDSALYLCASSFGGESGYTFGSGTRLTVV.

The genes are TRBV3-1 and TRBJ2-5, with D perhaps TRBD1 (5 bases). The CDR3 is 16 amino acids. V lost 2 bases, J lost 11 bases, and 24 bases lay in between. The germline gives CDR1 LGHDT, CDR2 YNNKEL (reference sequence). The CDR3 sequence is CASSQRFQGHYNEQYF. The CDR3 DNA reads TGTGCCAGCAGCCAAAGGTTCCAGGGCCACTACAATGAGCAGTACTTC.

This chain links TRBV12-3 or TRBV12-4 with TRBJ1-2; D possibly corresponds to TRBD1 (5 bases). The V and J ends lost 10 bases and 4 bases respectively, with 19 bases between them. The CDR3 has 14 residues. The CDR3 DNA sequence: TGTGCCACTTCCCCCCGGGGAGGGACCTATGGCTACACCTTC. Its protein product is CATSPRGGTYGYTF.

This clonotype was seen a handful of times. The J gene is TRBJ1-3, the V gene TRBV28, with D possibly TRBD1 on 6 matching bases. The CDR3 runs to 14 residues. CDR1 and CDR2 (germline): MDHEN, SYDVKM. V was trimmed by 4 bases and J by 4 bases, leaving 11 bases between them. The CDR3 region is CASSSQGRGNTIYF. CDR3 sequence (DNA): TGTGCCAGCAGTTCCCAGGGGAGAGGAAACACCATATATTTT.

J is TRBJ1-1 and V is TRBV12-3 or TRBV12-4; 10 bases align to TRBD1. V trimming: 5 bases; J trimming: 2 bases; junction bases outside the gene matches: 11. The CDR3 has 17 residues. CDR3 in DNA: TGTGCCAGCAGTCGAGGGACAGGGGCGGCCCTTAACACTGAAGCTTTCTTT. Translated, it gives CASSRGTGAALNTEAFF.

This clonotype was counted between two and nine times. The V call is TRBV4-2, the J call TRBJ2-1, with 10 positions matching TRBD2. CDR1 is LGHNA, CDR2 YNFKEQ, per germline. This CDR3 has 17 residues. After removal of 0 bases from V and 9 bases from J, the junction contained 11 bases not matched to a gene. The CDR3 loop is CASSQDLYTSGEVEQFF. Written as DNA, the CDR3 is TGTGCCAGCAGCCAAGATCTTTACACTAGCGGGGAGGTTGAGCAGTTCTTC.